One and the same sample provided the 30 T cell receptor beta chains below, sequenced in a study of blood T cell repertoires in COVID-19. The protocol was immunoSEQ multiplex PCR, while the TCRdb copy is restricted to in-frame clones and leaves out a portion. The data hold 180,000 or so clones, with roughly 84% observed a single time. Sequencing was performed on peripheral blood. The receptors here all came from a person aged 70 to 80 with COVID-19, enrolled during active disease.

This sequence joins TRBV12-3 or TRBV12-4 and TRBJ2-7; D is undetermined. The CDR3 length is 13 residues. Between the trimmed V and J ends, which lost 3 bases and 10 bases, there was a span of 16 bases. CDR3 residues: CASSFGQQLPQYF. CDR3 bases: TGTGCCAGCAGTTTTGGGCAGCAGCTCCCCCAGTACTTC.

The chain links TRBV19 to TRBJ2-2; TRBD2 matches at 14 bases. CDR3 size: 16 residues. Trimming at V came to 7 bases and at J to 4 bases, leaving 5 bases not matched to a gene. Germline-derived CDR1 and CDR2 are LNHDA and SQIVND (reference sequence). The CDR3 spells CASTGLAGEVTGELFF. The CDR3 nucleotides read TGTGCCAGTACGGGACTAGCGGGAGAGGTCACCGGGGAGCTGTTTTTT.

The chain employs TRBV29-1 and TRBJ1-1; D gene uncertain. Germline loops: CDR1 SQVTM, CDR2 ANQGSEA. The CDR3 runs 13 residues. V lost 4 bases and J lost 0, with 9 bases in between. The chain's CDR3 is CSVVRSLNTEAFF. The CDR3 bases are TGCAGCGTTGTCCGCAGTTTGAACACTGAAGCTTTCTTT. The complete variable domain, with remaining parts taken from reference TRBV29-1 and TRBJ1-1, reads SAVISQKPSRDICQRGTSLTIQCQVDSQVTMMFWYRQQPGQSLTLIATANQGSEATYESGFVIDKFPISRPNLTFSTLTVSNMSPEDSSIYLCSVVRSLNTEAFFGQGTRLTVV.

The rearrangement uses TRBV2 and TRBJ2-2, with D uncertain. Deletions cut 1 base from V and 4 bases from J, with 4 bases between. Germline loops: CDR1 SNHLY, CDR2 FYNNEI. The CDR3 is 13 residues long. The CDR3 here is CASSEVSTGELFF. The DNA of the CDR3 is TGTGCCAGCAGTGAAGTGAGCACCGGGGAGCTGTTTTTT. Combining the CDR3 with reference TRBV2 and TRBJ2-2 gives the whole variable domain EPEVTQTPSHQVTQMGQEVILRCVPISNHLYFYWYRQILGQKVEFLVSFYNNEISEKSEIFDDQFSVERPDGSNFTLKIRSTKLEDSAMYFCASSEVSTGELFFGEGSRLTVL.

The CDR3 spells CASSTDGQGGEQYF. DNA for the CDR3: TGCGCCAGCAGCACCGACGGACAGGGAGGGGAGCAGTACTTC. J is TRBJ2-7 and V is TRBV5-1; D possibly corresponds to TRBD1 (8 bases). There are 14 residues in the CDR3. The V and J ends lost 4 bases and 7 bases respectively, with 18 bases between them. The germline CDR1 and CDR2 sequences are SGHRS and YFSETQ.

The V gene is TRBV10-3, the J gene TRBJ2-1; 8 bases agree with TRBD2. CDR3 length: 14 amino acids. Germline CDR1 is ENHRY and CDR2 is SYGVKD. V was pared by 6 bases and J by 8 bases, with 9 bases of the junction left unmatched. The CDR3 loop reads CAIRSGTRSYEQFF. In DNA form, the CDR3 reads TGTGCCATCAGGTCCGGGACTAGGTCCTATGAGCAGTTCTTC.

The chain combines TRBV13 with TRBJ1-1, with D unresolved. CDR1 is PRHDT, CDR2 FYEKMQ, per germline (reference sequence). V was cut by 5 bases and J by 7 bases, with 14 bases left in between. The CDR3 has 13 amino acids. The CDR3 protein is CASSLSSLDEAFF. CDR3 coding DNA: TGTGCCAGCAGCCTCAGTAGCCTTGATGAAGCTTTCTTT.

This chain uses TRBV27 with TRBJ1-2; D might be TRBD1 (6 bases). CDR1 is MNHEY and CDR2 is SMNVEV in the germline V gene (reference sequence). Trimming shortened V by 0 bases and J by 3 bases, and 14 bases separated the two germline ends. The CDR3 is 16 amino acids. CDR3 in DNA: TGTGCCAGCAGTTTATCGAGTCAGGGGTCCTACTATGGCTACACCTTC. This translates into CASSLSSQGSYYGYTF.

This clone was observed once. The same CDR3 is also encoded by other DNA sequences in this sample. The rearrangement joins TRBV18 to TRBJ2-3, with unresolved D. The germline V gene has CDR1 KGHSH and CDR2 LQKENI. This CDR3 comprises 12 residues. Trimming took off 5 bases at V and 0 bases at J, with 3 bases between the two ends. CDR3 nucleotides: TGTGCCAGCTCATCTAGCACAGATACGCAGTATTTT. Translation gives CASSSSTDTQYF.

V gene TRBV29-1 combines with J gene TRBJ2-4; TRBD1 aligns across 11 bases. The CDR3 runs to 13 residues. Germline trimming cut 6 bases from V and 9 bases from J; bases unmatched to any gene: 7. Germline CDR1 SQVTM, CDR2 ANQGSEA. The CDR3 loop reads CSVRTGGDGIQYF. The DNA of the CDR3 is TGCAGCGTCCGGACAGGGGGCGATGGCATTCAGTACTTC.

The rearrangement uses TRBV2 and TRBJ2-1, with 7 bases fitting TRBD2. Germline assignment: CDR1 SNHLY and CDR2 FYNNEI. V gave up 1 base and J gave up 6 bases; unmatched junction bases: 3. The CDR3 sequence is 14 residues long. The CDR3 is CASSEGLAANEQFF. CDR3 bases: TGTGCCAGCAGTGAAGGGCTAGCGGCCAATGAGCAGTTCTTC.

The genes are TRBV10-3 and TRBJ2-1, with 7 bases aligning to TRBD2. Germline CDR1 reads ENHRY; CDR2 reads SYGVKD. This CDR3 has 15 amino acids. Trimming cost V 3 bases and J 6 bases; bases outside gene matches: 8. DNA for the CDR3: TGTGCCATCAGTGAATTGCTCGCGGGAGTCAATGAGCAGTTCTTC. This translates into CAISELLAGVNEQFF.

CDR3 sequence reads: CASTKTGINNSPLHF. CDR3 nucleotides: TGTGCCAGTACCAAGACAGGGATAAATAATTCACCCCTCCACTTT. V is TRBV19 and J is TRBJ1-6, with TRBD1 matching 7 bases. Germline CDR1 reads LNHDA; CDR2 reads SQIVND (reference sequence). The CDR3 has 15 amino acids. The V segment lost 7 bases and the J segment 5 bases; nucleotides outside the gene matches: 8.

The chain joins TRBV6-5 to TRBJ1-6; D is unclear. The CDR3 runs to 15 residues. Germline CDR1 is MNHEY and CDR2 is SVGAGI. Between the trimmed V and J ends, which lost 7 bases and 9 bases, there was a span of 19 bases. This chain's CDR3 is CASTLRGGFSSPLHF. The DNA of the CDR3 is TGTGCCAGCACCCTCCGAGGAGGCTTCTCTTCACCCCTCCACTTT.

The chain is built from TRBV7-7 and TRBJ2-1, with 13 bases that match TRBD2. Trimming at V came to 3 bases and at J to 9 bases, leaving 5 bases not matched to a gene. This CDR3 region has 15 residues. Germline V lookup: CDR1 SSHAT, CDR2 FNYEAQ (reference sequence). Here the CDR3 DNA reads TGTGCCAGCAGCTTCGGACTAGCGGGAGAGGCTGAGCAGTTCTTC. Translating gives CASSFGLAGEAEQFF.

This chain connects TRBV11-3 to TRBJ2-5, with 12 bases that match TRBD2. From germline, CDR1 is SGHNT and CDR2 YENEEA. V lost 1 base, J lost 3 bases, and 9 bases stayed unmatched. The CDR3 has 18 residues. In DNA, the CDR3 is TGTGCCAGCAGCTTAGCAACAGGACTAGCGGGGAGAAAAGAGACCCAGTACTTC. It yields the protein CASSLATGLAGRKETQYF.

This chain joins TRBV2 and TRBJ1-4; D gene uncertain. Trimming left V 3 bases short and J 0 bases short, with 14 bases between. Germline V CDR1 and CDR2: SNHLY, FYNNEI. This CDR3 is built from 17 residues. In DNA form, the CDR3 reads TGTGCCAGCAGTGAGTTTTCACAGTATGCAACTAATGAAAAACTGTTTTTT. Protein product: CASSEFSQYATNEKLFF.

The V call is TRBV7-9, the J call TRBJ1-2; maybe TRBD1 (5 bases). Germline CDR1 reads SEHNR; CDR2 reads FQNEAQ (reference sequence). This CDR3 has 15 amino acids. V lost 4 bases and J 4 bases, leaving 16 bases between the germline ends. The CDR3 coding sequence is TGTGCCAGCAGCTCCTCAGGGTTTCTCCGCTATGGCTACACCTTC. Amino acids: CASSSSGFLRYGYTF.

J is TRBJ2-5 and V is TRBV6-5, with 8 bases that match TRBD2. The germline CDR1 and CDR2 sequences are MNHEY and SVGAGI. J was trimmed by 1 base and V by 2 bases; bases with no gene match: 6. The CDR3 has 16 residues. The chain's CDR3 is CASSYKAGAFQETQYF. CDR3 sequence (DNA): TGTGCCAGCAGTTACAAAGCGGGGGCGTTCCAAGAGACCCAGTACTTC.

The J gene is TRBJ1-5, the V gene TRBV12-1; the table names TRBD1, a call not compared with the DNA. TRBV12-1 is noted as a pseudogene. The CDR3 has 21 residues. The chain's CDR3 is CASSSTIWGQGEEVMNQPQHF. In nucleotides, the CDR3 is TGTGCCAGCAGCTCCACAATATGGGGGCAGGGAGAGGAGGTAATGAATCAGCCCCAGCATTTT.

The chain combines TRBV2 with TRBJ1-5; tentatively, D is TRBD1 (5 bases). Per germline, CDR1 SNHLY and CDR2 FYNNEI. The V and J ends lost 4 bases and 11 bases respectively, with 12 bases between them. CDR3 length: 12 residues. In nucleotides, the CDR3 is TGTGCCAGCAGTGTGGCATCGGGGGCCCAGCATTTT. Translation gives CASSVASGAQHF.

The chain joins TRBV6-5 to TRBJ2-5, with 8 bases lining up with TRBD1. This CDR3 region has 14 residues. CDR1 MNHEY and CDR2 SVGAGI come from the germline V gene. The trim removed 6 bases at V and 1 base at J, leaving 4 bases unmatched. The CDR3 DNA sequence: TGTGCCAGCAGCTGGACAGGGACCCAAGAGACCCAGTACTTC. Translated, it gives CASSWTGTQETQYF.

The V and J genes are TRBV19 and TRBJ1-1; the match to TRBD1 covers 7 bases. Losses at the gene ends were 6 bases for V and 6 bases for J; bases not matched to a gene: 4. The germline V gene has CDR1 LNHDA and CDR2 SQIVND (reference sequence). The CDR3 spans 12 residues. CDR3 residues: CASSGQEPEAFF. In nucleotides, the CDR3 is TGTGCCAGTAGCGGACAGGAACCTGAAGCTTTCTTT. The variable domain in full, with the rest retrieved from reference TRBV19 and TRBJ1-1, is DGGITQSPKYLFRKEGQNVTLSCEQNLNHDAMYWYRQDPGQGLRLIYYSQIVNDFQKGDIAEGYSVSREKKESFPLTVTSAQKNPTAFYLCASSGQEPEAFFGQGTRLTVV.

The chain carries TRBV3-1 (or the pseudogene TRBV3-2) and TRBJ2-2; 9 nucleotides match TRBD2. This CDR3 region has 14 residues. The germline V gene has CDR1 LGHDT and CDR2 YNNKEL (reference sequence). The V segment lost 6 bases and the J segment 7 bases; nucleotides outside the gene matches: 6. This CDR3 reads CASRLSGRFGELFF. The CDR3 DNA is TGTGCCAGCAGATTAAGCGGGAGGTTCGGGGAGCTGTTTTTT.

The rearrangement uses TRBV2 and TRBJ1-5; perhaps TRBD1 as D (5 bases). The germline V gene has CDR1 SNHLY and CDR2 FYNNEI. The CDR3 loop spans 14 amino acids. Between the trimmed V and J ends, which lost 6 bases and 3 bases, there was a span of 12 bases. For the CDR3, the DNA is TGTGCCAGCAGCAGGGAAGGGCTCAATCAGCCCCAGCATTTT. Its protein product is CASSREGLNQPQHF.

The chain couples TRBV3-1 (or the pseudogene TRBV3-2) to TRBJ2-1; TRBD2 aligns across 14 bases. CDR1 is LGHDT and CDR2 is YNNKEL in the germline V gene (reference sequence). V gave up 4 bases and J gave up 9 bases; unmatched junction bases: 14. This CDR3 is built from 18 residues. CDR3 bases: TGTGCCAGCAGCCCCCTGGGCCCGACTAGCGGGGGGGCGCGTGAGCAGTTCTTC. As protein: CASSPLGPTSGGAREQFF.

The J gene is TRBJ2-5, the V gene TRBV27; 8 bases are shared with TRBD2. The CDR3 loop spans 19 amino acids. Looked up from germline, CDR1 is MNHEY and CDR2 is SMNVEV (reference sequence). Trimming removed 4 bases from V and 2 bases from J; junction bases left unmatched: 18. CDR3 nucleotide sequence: TGTGCCAGCAGTTCGCACAGGTCCCCTAGCTTAGCGGGGCAAGAGACCCAGTACTTC. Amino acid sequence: CASSSHRSPSLAGQETQYF.

This CDR3 reads CASSPGLRASTDTQYF. For the CDR3, the DNA is TGTGCCAGCAGCCCCGGACTGCGGGCTAGCACAGATACGCAGTATTTT. The V gene is TRBV11-3, the J gene TRBJ2-3, with a weak D call TRBD2 (5 bases). This CDR3 contains 16 residues. CDR1 is SGHNT and CDR2 is YENEEA in the germline V gene. Trimming removed 5 bases from V and 0 bases from J, with 15 bases in between.

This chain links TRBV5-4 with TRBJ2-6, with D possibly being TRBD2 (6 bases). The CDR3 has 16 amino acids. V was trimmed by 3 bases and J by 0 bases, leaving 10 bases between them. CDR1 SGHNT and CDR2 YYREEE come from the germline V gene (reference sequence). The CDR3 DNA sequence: TGTGCCAGCAGCTACCCGGGGGTCTCTGGGGCCAACGTCCTGACTTTC. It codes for CASSYPGVSGANVLTF.

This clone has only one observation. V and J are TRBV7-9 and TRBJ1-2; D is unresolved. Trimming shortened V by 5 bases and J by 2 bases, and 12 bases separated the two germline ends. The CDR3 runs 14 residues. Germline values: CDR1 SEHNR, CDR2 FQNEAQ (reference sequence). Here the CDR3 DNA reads TGTGCCAGCAGCCGCCTATGGGAGAACTATGGCTACACCTTC. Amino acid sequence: CASSRLWENYGYTF. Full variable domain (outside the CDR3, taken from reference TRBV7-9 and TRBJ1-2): DTGVSQNPRHKITKRGQNVTFRCDPISEHNRLYWYRQTLGQGPEFLTYFQNEAQLEKSRLLSDRFSAERPKGSFSTLEIQRTEQGDSAMYLCASSRLWENYGYTFGSGTRLTVV.